This T cell receptor (beta chain) was sequenced for a study of long-term antiretroviral therapy in people with HIV. General study findings and limits: The ART regimens used between about 2003 and 2018 may be less effective than current ones. No data were available on ART adherence, viral resistance or therapy changes.

Note on this clone: Its antigen is undetermined.

Version v3.0 of the immunoSEQ assay ran at survey level. Libraries were prepared by immunoSEQ multiplex PCR; TCRdb keeps only in-frame clonotypes and omits some of them. Among around 32,000 clones, about 98% were seen once, and the ten largest hold under 2.5%. Sequencing was performed on unsorted PBMCs, taken 7.6 years after starting antiretroviral therapy. This TCR came from a man aged 25-45 years with HIV.

As DNA, the CDR3 is TGTGCCAGCAGCGTAGGTCACTATGGCTACACCTTC. Its translation: CASSVGHYGYTF. This sequence joins TRBV9 and TRBJ1-2; D not certain. With 0 bases removed from V and 3 bases from J, the gap between germline ends came to 3 bases. From germline, CDR1 is SGDLS and CDR2 YYNGEE. The CDR3 has 12 residues.